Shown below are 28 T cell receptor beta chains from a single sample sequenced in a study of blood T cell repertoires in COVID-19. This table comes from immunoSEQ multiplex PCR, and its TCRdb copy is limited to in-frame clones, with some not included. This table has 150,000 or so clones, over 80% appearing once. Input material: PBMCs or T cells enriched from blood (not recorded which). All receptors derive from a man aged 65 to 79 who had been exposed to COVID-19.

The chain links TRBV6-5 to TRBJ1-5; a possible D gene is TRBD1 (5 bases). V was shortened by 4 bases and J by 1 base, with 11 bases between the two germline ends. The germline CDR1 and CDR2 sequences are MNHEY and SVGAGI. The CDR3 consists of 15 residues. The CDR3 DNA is TGTGCCAGCAGTTTTTTGGAGGGGAGCAATCAGCCCCAGCATTTT. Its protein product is CASSFLEGSNQPQHF.

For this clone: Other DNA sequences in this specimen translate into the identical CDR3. The CDR3 loop reads CASSLTSGNTGELFF. The CDR3 nucleotides are TGTGCCAGCAGCTTGACTAGCGGGAACACCGGGGAGCTGTTTTTT. The chain employs TRBV11-2 and TRBJ2-2; 9 nucleotides align to TRBD2. The junction had 0 bases not matched to a gene; V was cut back by 3 bases and J by 1 base. The length of the CDR3 is 15 residues. Germline assignment: CDR1 SGHAT and CDR2 FQNNGV.

CDR3: CASSLARGGSGTEAFF. DNA for the CDR3: TGTGCCAGCAGCTTAGCGAGGGGGGGGAGTGGCACTGAAGCTTTCTTT. The rearrangement links TRBV7-2 to TRBJ1-1; TRBD1 might be the D (6 bases). The CDR3 spans 16 residues. Per the germline V gene, CDR1 is SGHTA and CDR2 is FQGNSA. Trimming removed 0 bases from V and 4 bases from J, with 15 bases in between.

CDR3 nucleotides: TGCAGCGTACGGGAATACGCCAATCAGCCCCAGCATTTT. Its translation: CSVREYANQPQHF. The rearrangement uses TRBV29-1 and TRBJ1-5; D unclear. The V and J ends lost 6 bases and 3 bases respectively, with 12 bases between them. The CDR3 sequence is 13 residues long. CDR1 is SQVTM, CDR2 ANQGSEA, per germline.

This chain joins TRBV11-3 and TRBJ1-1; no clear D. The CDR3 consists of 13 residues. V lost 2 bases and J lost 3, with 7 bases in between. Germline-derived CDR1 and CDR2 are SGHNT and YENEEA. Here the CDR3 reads CASSLNTDTEAFF. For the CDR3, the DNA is TGTGCCAGCAGCTTAAATACGGACACTGAAGCTTTCTTT.

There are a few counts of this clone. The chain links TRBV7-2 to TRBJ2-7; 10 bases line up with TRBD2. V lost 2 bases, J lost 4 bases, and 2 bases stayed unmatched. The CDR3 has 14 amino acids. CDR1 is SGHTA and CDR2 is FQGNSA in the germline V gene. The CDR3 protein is CASSLSSGGYEQYF. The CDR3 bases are TGTGCCAGCAGCTTAAGTAGCGGGGGGTACGAGCAGTACTTC.

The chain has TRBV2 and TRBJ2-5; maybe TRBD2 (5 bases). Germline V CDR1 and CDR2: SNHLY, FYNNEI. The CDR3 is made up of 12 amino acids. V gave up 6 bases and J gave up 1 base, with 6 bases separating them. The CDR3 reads CASRDFQETQYF. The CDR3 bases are TGTGCCAGCAGGGACTTCCAAGAGACCCAGTACTTC.

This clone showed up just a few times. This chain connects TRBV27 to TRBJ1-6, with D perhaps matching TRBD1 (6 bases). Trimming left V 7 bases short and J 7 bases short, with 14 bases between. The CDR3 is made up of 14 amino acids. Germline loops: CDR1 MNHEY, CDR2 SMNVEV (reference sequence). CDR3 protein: CASTRRGANSPLHF. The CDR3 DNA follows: TGTGCCAGCACCCGCAGGGGTGCGAATTCACCCCTCCACTTT.

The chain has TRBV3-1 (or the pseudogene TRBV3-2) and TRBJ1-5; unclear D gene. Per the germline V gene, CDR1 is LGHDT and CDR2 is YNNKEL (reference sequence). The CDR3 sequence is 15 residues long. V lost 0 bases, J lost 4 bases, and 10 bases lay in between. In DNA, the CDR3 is TGTGCCAGCAGCCAAGATACGACTGCTAATCAGCCCCAGCATTTT. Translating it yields CASSQDTTANQPQHF.

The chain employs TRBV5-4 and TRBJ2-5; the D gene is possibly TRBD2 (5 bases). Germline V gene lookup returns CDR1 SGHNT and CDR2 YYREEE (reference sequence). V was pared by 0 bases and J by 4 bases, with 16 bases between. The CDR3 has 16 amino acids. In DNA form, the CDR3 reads TGTGCCAGCAGCTTGGCGCCCCTGCAACGGGGAGAGACCCAGTACTTC. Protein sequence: CASSLAPLQRGETQYF.

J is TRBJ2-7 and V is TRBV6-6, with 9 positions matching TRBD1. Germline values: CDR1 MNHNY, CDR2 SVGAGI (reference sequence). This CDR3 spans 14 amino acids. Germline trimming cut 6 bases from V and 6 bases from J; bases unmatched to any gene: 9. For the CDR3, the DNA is TGTGCCAGCAGCTCGGGACAGGGAGGCTCCGAGCAGTACTTC. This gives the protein CASSSGQGGSEQYF.

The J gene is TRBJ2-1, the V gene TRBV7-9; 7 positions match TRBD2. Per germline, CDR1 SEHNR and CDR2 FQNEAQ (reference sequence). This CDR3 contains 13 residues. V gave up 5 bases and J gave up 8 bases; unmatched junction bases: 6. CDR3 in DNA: TGTGCCAGCAGCCCGCGGACTAGGGATGAGCAGTTCTTC. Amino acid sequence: CASSPRTRDEQFF.

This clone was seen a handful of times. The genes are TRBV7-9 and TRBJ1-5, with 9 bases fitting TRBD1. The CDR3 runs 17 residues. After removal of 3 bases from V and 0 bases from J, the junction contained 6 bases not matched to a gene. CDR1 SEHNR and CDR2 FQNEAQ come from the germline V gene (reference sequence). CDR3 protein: CASSFGDRAYSNQPQHF. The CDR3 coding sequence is TGTGCCAGCAGCTTCGGGGACAGGGCTTATAGCAATCAGCCCCAGCATTTT.

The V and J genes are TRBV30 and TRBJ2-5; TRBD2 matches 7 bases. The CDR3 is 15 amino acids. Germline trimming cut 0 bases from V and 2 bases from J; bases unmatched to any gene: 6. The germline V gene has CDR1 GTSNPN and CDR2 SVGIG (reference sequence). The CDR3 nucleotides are TGTGCCTGGAGTGTACAGCGGGGACCACAAGAGACCCAGTACTTC. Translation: CAWSVQRGPQETQYF.

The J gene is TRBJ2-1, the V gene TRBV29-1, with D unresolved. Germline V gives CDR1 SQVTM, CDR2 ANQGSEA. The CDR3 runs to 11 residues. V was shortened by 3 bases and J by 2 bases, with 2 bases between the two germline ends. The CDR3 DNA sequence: TGCAGCGTTGACACCTACAATGAGCAGTTCTTC. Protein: CSVDTYNEQFF.

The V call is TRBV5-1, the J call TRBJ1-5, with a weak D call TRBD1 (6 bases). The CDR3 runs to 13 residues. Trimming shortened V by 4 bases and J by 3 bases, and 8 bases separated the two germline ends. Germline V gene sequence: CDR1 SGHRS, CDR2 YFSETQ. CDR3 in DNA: TGCGCCAGCAGCACAGGGCCCAATCAGCCCCAGCATTTT. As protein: CASSTGPNQPQHF.

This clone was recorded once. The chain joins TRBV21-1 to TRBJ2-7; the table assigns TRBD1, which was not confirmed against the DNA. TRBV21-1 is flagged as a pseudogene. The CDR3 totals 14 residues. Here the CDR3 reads CASRADRMSYEQYF. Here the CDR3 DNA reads TGTGCCAGCAGAGCAGACAGGATGAGCTACGAGCAGTACTTC.

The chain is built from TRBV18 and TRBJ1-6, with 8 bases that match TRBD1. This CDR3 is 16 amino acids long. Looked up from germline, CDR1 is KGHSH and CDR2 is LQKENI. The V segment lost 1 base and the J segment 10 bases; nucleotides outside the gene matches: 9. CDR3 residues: CASSPRKDRGESPLHF. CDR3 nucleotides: TGTGCCAGCTCACCACGAAAAGACAGGGGAGAGTCACCCCTCCACTTT.

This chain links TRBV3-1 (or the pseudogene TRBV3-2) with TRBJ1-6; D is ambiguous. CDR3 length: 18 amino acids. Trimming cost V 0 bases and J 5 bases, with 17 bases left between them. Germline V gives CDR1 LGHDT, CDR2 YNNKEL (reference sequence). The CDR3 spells CASSQECRRVGNNSPLHF. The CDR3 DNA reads TGTGCCAGCAGCCAAGAGTGTAGGAGGGTAGGGAATAATTCACCCCTCCACTTT.

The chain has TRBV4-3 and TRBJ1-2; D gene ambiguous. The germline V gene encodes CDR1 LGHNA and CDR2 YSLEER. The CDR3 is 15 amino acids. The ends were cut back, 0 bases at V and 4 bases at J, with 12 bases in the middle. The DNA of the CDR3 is TGCGCCAGCAGCCAAGATAGAATAGCGAGCTATGGCTACACCTTC. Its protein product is CASSQDRIASYGYTF.

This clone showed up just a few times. The CDR3 coding sequence is TGCGCCAGCAGCGGCGGGGGCCCGGGGGATACGCAGTATTTT. Translated: CASSGGGPGDTQYF. The chain recombines TRBV10-2 with TRBJ2-3; D is perhaps TRBD2 (7 bases). CDR1 is WSHSY and CDR2 is SAAADI in the germline V gene. The CDR3 runs to 14 residues. V dropped 6 bases and J dropped 6 bases, with 16 bases sitting between them.

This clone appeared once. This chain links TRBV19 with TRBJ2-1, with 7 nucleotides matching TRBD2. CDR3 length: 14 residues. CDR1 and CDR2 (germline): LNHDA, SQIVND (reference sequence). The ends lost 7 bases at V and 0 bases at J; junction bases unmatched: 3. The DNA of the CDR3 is TGTGCCAGTACCGGGAGGAGCTCCTACAATGAGCAGTTCTTC. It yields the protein CASTGRSSYNEQFF.

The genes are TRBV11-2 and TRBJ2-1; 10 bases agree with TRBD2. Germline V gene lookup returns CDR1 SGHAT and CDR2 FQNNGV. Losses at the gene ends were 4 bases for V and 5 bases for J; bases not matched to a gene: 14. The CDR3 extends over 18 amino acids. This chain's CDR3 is CASSSRELAGVTHNEQFF. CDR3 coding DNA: TGTGCCAGCAGCTCAAGGGAGCTAGCGGGAGTAACACACAATGAGCAGTTCTTC.

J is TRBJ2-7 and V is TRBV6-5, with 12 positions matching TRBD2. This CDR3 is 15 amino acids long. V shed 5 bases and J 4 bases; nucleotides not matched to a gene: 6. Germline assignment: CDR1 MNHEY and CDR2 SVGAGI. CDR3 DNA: TGTGCCAGCAGTACTCGACTAGCGGGGGAATACGAGCAGTACTTC. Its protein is CASSTRLAGEYEQYF.

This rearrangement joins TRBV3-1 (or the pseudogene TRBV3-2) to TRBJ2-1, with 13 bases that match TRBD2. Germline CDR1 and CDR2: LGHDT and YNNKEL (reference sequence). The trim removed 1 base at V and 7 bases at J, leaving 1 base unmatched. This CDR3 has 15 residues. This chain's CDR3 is CASSQGTSGRNEQFF. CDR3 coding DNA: TGTGCCAGCAGCCAAGGGACTAGCGGGAGAAATGAGCAGTTCTTC.

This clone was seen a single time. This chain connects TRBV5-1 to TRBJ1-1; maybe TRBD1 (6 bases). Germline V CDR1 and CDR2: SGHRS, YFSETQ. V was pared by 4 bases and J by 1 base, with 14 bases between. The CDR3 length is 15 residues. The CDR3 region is CASSAGESRNTEAFF. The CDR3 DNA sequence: TGCGCCAGCAGCGCAGGGGAATCGAGGAACACTGAAGCTTTCTTT.

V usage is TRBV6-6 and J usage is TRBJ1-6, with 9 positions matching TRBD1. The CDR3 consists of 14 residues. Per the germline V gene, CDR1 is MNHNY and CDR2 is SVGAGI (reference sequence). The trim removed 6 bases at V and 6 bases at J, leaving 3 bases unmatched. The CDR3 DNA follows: TGTGCCAGCAGACAGGGGGCAGGTAATTCACCCCTCCACTTT. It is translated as CASRQGAGNSPLHF.

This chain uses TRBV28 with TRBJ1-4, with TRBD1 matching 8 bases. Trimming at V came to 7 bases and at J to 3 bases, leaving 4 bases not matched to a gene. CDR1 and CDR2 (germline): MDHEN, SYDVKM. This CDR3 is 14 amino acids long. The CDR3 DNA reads TGTGCCAGCAAGTTGACAGGGGCTAATGAAAAACTGTTTTTT. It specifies CASKLTGANEKLFF.